This T cell receptor beta chain was found in a study of identical twins. Study conclusions and caveats: Insertions were reduced in abundant cord blood beta clonotypes but not in memory repertoires.

Unique molecular identifiers were present on cDNA, and template switching added a universal primer site. TCRdb analysed the 5' RACE reads with MiXCR anew, one entry per CDR3 protein. The sample lists 1.5 million to 2 million distinct CDR3 sequences; under 35% were seen once. Germline CDR1 reads DFQATT; CDR2 reads SNEGSKA (reference sequence). V was pared by 6 bases and J by 4 bases, with 9 bases of the junction left unmatched. The CDR3 contains 14 residues. Remarks on this clonotype: Its antigen is still unknown.

All donors comprised healthy Caucasians. This TCR was recovered from a newborn girl in good health. The chain uses TRBV20-1 and TRBJ2-1, with TRBD2 matching 7 bases. Sequencing input: cord blood. The CDR3 nucleotides are TGCAGTGCGCCACCTTGGACTAGATACAATGAGCAGTTCTTC. Its protein is CSAPPWTRYNEQFF.